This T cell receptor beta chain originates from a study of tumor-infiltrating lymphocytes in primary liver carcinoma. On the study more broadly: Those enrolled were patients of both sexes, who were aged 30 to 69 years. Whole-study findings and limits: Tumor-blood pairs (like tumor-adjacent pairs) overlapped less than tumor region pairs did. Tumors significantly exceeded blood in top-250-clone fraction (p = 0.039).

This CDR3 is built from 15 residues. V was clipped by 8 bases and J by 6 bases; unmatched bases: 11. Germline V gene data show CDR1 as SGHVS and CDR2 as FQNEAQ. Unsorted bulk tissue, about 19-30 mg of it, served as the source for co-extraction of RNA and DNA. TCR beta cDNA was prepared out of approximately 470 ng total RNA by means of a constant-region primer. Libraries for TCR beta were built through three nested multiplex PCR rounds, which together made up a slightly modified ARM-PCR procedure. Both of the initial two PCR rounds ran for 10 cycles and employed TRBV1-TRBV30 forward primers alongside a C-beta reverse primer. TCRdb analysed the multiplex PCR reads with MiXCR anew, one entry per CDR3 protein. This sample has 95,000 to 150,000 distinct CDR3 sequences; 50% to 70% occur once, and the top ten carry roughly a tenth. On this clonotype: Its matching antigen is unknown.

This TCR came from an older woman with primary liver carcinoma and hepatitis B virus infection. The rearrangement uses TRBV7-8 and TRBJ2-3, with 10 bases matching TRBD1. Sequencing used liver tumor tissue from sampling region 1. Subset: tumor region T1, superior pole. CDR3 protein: CASGRDRGPWDTQYF. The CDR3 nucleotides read TGTGCCAGCGGCCGGGACAGGGGCCCTTGGGATACGCAGTATTTT. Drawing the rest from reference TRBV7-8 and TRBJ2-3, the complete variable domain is GAGVSQSPRYKVAKRGQDVALRCDPISGHVSLFWYQQALGQGPEFLTYFQNEAQLDKSGLPSDRFFAERPEGSVSTLKIQRTQQEDSAVYLCASGRDRGPWDTQYFGPGTRLTVL.